The 13 T cell receptor beta chains in this list originate from one sample, sequenced in a study of shared clonotypes between healthy human individuals. Naive CD8 cells, CD45RO-negative and positively selected for CCR7, excluded terminally differentiated effector memory CD45RA+ cells. The repertoire was sequenced with immunoSEQ multiplex PCR; TCRdb's copy has only in-frame clones and lacks some. The repertoire holds about 580,000 clones, with 95% to 98% as singletons. The sample consisted of naive CD8+ T cells sorted from blood. These receptors all stem from a man younger than 45 in good health.

CDR3 region: CASSDSTTGRITDTQYF. For the CDR3, the DNA is TGTGCCAGCAGTGACTCGACGACCGGTCGAATCACAGATACGCAGTATTTT. This chain links TRBV6-4 with TRBJ2-3; D is unclear. V lost 0 bases and J lost 2, with 15 bases in between. Germline V gene sequence: CDR1 MRHNA, CDR2 SNTAGT. The CDR3 totals 17 residues.

CDR3 nucleotide sequence: TGTGCCAGCAGTTTCTCCGGGACAGGAGGGTACGAGCAGTACTTC. Amino acids: CASSFSGTGGYEQYF. The chain uses TRBV27 and TRBJ2-7; TRBD1 matches 8 bases. CDR3 length: 15 residues. CDR1 is MNHEY and CDR2 is SMNVEV in the germline V gene (reference sequence). V lost 3 bases to trimming and J lost 4 bases; unmatched junction nucleotides: 8.

As to this clone: A read error may produce the germline difference seen at one junction end. J is TRBJ1-1 and V is TRBV13; 7 bases map to TRBD1. Germline V gene data show CDR1 as PRHDT and CDR2 as FYEKMQ (reference sequence). The CDR3 spans 15 residues. CDR3 bases: TGTGCCAGCAGCCTAGGGACAGTCGTGAACACTGAAGCTTTCTTT. The encoded protein is CASSLGTVVNTEAFF.

The chain is built from TRBV6-6 and TRBJ2-7; D tentatively fits TRBD1 or TRBD2 (5 bases each). Germline-derived CDR1 and CDR2 are MNHNY and SVGAGI (reference sequence). The CDR3 runs to 14 residues. The V and J ends lost 6 bases and 2 bases respectively, with 14 bases between them. The CDR3 nucleotides are TGTGCCAGCAGGTCCGGGACGGTGGCCTACGAGCAGTACTTC. Translated: CASRSGTVAYEQYF.

The V and J genes are TRBV11-2 and TRBJ2-3; no clear D. The V end was cut by 2 bases, the J end by 2 bases, with 5 bases between. Germline assignment: CDR1 SGHAT and CDR2 FQNNGV. This CDR3 has 13 amino acids. The CDR3: CASSLIPTDTQYF. CDR3 DNA: TGTGCCAGCAGCTTAATCCCCACAGATACGCAGTATTTT.

The V gene is TRBV11-2, the J gene TRBJ2-1; D is unclear. Per germline, CDR1 SGHAT and CDR2 FQNNGV. The V end lost 1 base, the J end lost 0 bases, and 10 bases lay between the germline ends. CDR3 length equals 16 residues. CDR3 residues: CASSLVPRSSYNEQFF. CDR3 in DNA: TGTGCCAGCAGCTTAGTTCCGCGGAGCTCCTACAATGAGCAGTTCTTC. Using reference TRBV11-2 and TRBJ2-1 for the parts outside the CDR3, the full variable domain is EAGVAQSPRYKIIEKRQSVAFWCNPISGHATLYWYQQILGQGPKLLIQFQNNGVVDDSQLPKDRFSAERLKGVDSTLKIQPAKLEDSAVYLCASSLVPRSSYNEQFFGPGTRLTVL.

CDR3 nucleotide sequence: TGCAGCGTTCCGCGTCACCGAAGTACGACCACTGAAGCTTTCTTT. Protein product: CSVPRHRSTTTEAFF. V and J are TRBV29-1 and TRBJ1-1; D remains unclear. The CDR3 extends over 15 amino acids. Trimming removed 5 bases from V and 4 bases from J, with 20 bases in between. The germline V gene encodes CDR1 SQVTM and CDR2 ANQGSEA.

The V call is TRBV11-2, the J call TRBJ2-3, with TRBD2 matching 8 bases. The CDR3 extends over 18 amino acids. Germline values: CDR1 SGHAT, CDR2 FQNNGV. Trimming took 6 bases from V and 0 from J; bases not matched to a gene: 14. The CDR3 is CASSPTGTRIPSTDTQYF. The CDR3 DNA reads as TGTGCCAGCAGTCCGACCGGGACTAGAATACCTAGCACAGATACGCAGTATTTT. Full variable domain (remainder filled in from reference TRBV11-2 and TRBJ2-3): EAGVAQSPRYKIIEKRQSVAFWCNPISGHATLYWYQQILGQGPKLLIQFQNNGVVDDSQLPKDRFSAERLKGVDSTLKIQPAKLEDSAVYLCASSPTGTRIPSTDTQYFGPGTRLTVL.

The chain links TRBV6-5 to TRBJ2-7; D not resolved. Germline CDR1 MNHEY, CDR2 SVGAGI. Trimming shortened V by 6 bases and J by 0 bases, and 9 bases separated the two germline ends. The CDR3 has 13 amino acids. CDR3 residues: CASRTPGSYEQYF. The CDR3 coding sequence is TGTGCCAGCAGAACCCCGGGCTCCTACGAGCAGTACTTC.

The rearrangement joins TRBV15 to TRBJ1-2; D gene ambiguous. The V gene's germline CDR1 is LNHNV and CDR2 YYDKDF (reference sequence). Trimming removed 0 bases from V and 2 bases from J, with 10 bases in between. CDR3 length: 15 amino acids. The CDR3 DNA is TGTGCCACCAGCAGAGATCGGTCAATGAACTATGGCTACACCTTC. It specifies CATSRDRSMNYGYTF.

CDR3 in DNA: TGTGCCAGCAGCTTAGGAGCGGTTGAGCAGTTCTTC. This encodes CASSLGAVEQFF. This chain connects TRBV11-2 to TRBJ2-1; tentative D call: TRBD2 (5 bases). The CDR3 contains 12 residues. Germline V lookup: CDR1 SGHAT, CDR2 FQNNGV. V shed 1 base and J shed 9 bases, with 7 bases lying between them.

CDR3 nucleotide sequence: TGTGCCAGCAGCCCTACTCCGGGACTAGCGGCCAAGAAAAATGAGCAGTTCTTC. It yields the protein CASSPTPGLAAKKNEQFF. This chain uses TRBV9 with TRBJ2-1; the match to TRBD2 covers 11 bases. The CDR3 is made up of 18 amino acids. V lost 4 bases, J lost 7 bases, and 16 bases stayed unmatched. The germline gives CDR1 SGDLS, CDR2 YYNGEE.

The V gene is TRBV19, the J gene TRBJ2-7, with D possibly being TRBD2 (6 bases). Trimming left V 3 bases short and J 2 bases short, with 23 bases between. CDR1 LNHDA and CDR2 SQIVND come from the germline V gene (reference sequence). The CDR3 runs 18 residues. The DNA for the CDR3 is TGTGCCAGTAGTATTCGGGCAGGGACTCTGATAAAACCCTACGAGCAGTACTTC. It translates to CASSIRAGTLIKPYEQYF.